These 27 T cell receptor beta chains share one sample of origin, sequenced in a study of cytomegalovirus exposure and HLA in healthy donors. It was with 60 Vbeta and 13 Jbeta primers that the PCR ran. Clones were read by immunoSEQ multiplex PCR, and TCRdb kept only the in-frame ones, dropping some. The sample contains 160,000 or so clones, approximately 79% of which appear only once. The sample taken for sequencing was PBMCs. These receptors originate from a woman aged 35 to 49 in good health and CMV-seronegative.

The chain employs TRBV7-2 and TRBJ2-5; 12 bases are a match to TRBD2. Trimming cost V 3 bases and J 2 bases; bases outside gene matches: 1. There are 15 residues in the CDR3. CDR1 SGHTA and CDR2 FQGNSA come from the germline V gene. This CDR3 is CASSFLAGGQETQYF. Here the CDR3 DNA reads TGTGCCAGCAGCTTCCTAGCGGGGGGGCAAGAGACCCAGTACTTC.

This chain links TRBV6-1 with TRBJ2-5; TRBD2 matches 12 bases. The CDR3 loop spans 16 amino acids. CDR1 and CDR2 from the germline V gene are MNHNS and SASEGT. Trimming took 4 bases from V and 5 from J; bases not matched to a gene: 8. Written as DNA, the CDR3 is TGTGCCAGCAGTGCGCCTAGCGGGGGGGCTCTGGAGACCCAGTACTTC. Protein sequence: CASSAPSGGALETQYF.

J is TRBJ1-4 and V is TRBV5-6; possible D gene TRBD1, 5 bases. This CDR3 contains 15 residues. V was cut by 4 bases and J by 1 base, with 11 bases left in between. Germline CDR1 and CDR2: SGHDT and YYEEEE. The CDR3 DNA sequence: TGTGCCAGCAGCCCCTCGGGGGGAACTAATGAAAAACTGTTTTTT. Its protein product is CASSPSGGTNEKLFF.

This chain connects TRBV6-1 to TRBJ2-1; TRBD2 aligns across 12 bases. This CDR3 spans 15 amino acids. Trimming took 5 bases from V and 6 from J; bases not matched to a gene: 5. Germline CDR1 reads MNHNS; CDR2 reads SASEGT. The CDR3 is CASSLPTSGGNEQFF. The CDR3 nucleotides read TGTGCCAGCAGTCTCCCGACTAGCGGGGGCAATGAGCAGTTCTTC.

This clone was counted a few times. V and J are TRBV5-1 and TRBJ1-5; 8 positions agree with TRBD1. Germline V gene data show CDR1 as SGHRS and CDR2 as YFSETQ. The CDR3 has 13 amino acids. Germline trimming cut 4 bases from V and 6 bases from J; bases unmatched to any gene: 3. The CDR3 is CASSPGQGQPQHF. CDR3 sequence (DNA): TGCGCCAGCAGCCCCGGACAGGGTCAGCCCCAGCATTTT.

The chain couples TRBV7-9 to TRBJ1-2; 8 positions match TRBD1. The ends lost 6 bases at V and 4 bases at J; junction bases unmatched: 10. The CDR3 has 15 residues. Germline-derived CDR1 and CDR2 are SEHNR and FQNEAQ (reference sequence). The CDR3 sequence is CASSRTGQGAYGYTF. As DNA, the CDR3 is TGTGCCAGCAGTCGCACGGGTCAGGGGGCCTATGGCTACACCTTC.

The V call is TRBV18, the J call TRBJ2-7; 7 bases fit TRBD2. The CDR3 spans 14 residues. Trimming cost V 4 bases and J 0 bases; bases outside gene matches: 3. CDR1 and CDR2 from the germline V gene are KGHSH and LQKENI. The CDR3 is CASSQAGISYEQYF. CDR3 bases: TGTGCCAGCTCACAAGCGGGGATCTCCTACGAGCAGTACTTC.

CDR3 protein: CAWGAKTGVGSTIYF. The CDR3 region has the DNA TGTGCCTGGGGTGCCAAGACAGGGGTTGGTAGCACCATATATTTT. This chain uses TRBV30 with TRBJ1-3; 8 bases fit TRBD1. V dropped 5 bases and J dropped 9; count of bases not matched to a gene: 15. This CDR3 has 15 amino acids. Looked up from germline, CDR1 is GTSNPN and CDR2 is SVGIG (reference sequence).

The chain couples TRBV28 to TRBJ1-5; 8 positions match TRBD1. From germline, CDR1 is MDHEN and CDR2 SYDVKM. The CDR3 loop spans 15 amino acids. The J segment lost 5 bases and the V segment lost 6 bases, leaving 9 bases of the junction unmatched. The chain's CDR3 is CASRVLGQVHQPQHF. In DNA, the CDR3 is TGTGCCAGCAGAGTACTGGGACAGGTGCATCAGCCCCAGCATTTT.

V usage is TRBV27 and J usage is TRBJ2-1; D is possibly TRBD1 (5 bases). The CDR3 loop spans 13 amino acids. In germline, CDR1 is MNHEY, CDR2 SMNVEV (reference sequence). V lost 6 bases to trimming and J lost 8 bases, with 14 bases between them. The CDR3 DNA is TGTGCCAGCAGACCTGACAGAACGGATGAGCAGTTCTTC. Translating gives CASRPDRTDEQFF.

CDR3 residues: CASSYGGMRADTQYF. The DNA for the CDR3 is TGTGCCAGCAGTTACGGGGGGATGAGGGCAGATACGCAGTATTTT. The chain uses TRBV6-5 and TRBJ2-3; D is possibly TRBD2 (6 bases). From germline, CDR1 is MNHEY and CDR2 SVGAGI. The V end lost 2 bases, the J end lost 4 bases, and 13 bases lay between the germline ends. There are 15 residues in the CDR3.

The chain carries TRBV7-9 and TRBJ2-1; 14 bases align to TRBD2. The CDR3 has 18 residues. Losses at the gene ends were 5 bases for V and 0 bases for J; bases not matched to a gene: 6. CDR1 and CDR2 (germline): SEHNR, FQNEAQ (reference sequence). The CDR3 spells CASSPGTSGGGSYNEQFF. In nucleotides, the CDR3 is TGTGCCAGCAGCCCCGGGACTAGCGGGGGCGGCTCCTACAATGAGCAGTTCTTC.

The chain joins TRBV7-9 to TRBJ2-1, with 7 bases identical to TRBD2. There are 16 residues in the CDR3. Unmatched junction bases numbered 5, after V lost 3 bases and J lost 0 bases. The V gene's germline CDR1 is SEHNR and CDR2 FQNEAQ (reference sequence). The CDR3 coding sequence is TGTGCCAGCAGCTTCCCTAGCGGAAGCTCCTACAATGAGCAGTTCTTC. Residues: CASSFPSGSSYNEQFF.

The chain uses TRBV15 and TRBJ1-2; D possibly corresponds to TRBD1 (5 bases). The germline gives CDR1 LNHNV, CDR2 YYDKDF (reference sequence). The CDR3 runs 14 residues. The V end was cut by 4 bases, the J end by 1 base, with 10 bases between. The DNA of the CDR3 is TGTGCCACCAGCACCCGACAGCTTAACTATGGCTACACCTTC. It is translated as CATSTRQLNYGYTF.

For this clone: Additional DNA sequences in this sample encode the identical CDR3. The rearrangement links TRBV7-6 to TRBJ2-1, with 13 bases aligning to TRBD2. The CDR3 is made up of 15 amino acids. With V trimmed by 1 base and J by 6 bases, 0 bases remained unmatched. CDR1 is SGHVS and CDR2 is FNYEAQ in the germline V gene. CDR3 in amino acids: CASSLGTSGSNEQFF. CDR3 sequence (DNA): TGTGCCAGCAGCTTAGGGACTAGCGGGAGCAATGAGCAGTTCTTC.

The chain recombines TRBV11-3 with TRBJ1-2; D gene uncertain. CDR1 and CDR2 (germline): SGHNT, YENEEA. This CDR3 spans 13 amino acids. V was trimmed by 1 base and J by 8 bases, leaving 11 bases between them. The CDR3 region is CASSLGPIQGYTF. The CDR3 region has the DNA TGTGCCAGCAGCTTAGGCCCGATACAGGGCTACACCTTC.

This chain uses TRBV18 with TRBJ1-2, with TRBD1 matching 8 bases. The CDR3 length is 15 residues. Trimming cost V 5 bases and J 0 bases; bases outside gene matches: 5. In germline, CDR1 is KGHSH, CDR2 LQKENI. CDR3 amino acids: CASSSDRGANYGYTF. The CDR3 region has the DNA TGTGCCAGCTCATCCGACAGGGGAGCTAACTATGGCTACACCTTC. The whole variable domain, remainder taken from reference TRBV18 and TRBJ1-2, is NAGVMQNPRHLVRRRGQEARLRCSPMKGHSHVYWYRQLPEEGLKFMVYLQKENIIDESGMPKERFSAEFPKEGPSILRIQQVVRGDSAAYFCASSSDRGANYGYTFGSGTRLTVV.

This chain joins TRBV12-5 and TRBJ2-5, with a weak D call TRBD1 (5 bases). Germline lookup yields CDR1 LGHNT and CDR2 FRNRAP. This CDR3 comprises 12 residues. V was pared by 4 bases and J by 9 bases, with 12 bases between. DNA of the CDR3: TGTGCTAGTGGTTCCCCCAGGGTGCCCCAGTACTTC. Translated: CASGSPRVPQYF.

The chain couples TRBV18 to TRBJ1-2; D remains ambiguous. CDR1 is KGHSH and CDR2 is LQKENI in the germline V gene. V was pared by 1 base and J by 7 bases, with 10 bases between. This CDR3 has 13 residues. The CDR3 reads CASSPLSNGGYTF. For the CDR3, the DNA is TGTGCCAGCTCACCACTAAGTAACGGTGGCTACACCTTC.

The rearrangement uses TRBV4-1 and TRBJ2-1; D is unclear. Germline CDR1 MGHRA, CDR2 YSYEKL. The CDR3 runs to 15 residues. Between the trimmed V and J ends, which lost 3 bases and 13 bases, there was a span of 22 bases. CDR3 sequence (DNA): TGCGCCAGCAGCCATCGCCCCGAGGTCCGAGTTCTACAGTTCTTC. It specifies CASSHRPEVRVLQFF.

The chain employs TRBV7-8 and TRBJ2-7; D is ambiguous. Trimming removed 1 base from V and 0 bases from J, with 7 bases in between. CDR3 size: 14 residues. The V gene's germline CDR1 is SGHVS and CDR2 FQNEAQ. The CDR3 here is CASSLGAASYEQYF. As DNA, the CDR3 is TGTGCCAGCAGCTTAGGGGCAGCCTCCTACGAGCAGTACTTC.

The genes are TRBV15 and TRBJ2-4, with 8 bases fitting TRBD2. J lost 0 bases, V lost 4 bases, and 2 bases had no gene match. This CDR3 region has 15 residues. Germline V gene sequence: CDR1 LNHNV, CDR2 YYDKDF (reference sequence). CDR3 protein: CATSIRGGAKNIQYF. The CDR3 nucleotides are TGTGCCACCAGCATTCGGGGGGGAGCCAAAAACATTCAGTACTTC. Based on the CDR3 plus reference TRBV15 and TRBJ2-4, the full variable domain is DAMVIQNPRYQVTQFGKPVTLSCSQTLNHNVMYWYQQKSSQAPKLLFHYYDKDFNNEADTPDNFQSRRPNTSFCFLDIRSPGLGDTAMYLCATSIRGGAKNIQYFGAGTRLSVL.

This CDR3 is CASSLVGQDWPYEQYF. The DNA for the CDR3 is TGTGCCAGCAGCTTAGTGGGACAGGACTGGCCCTACGAGCAGTACTTC. The gene calls are TRBV7-2 and TRBJ2-7, with 8 bases lining up with TRBD1. The CDR3 spans 16 residues. After removal of 1 base from V and 2 bases from J, the junction contained 7 bases not matched to a gene. The germline CDR1 and CDR2 sequences are SGHTA and FQGNSA.

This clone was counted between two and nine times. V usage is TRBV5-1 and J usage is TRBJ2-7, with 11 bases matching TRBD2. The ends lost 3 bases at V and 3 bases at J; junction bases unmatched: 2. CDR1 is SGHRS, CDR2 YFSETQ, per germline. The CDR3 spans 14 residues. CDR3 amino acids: CASSSLAGDYEQYF. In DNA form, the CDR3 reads TGCGCCAGCAGCTCACTAGCGGGAGACTACGAGCAGTACTTC.

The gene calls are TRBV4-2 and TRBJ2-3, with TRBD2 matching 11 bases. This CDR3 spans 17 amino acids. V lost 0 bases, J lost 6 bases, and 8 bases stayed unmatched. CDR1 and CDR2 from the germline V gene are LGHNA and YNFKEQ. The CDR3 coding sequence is TGTGCCAGCAGCCAAGAAACAATAGCGGGAGGGCGGGATACGCAGTATTTT. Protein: CASSQETIAGGRDTQYF.

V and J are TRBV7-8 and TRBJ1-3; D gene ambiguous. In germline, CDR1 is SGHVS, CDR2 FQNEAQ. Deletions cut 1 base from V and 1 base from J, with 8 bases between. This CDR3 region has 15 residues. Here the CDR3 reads CASSLEPRSGNTIYF. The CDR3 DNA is TGTGCCAGCAGCTTAGAGCCGAGGTCTGGAAACACCATATATTTT.

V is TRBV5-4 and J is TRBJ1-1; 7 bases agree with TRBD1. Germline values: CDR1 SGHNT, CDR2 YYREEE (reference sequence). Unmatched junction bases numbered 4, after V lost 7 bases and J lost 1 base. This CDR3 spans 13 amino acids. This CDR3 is CASGWTGNTEAFF. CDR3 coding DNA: TGTGCCAGCGGCTGGACAGGGAACACTGAAGCTTTCTTT.